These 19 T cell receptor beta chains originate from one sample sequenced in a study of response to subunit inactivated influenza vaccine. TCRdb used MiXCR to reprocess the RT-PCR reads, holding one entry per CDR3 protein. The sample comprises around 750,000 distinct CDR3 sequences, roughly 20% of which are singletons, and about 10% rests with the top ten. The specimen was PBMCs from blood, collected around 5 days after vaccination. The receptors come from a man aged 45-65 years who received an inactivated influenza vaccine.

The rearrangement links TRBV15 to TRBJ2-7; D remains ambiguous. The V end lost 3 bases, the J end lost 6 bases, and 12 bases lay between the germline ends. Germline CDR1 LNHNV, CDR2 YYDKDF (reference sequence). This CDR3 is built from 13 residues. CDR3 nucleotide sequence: TGTGCCACCAGCAGCCAGGCCCGCGGCGAGCAGTACTTC. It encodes CATSSQARGEQYF. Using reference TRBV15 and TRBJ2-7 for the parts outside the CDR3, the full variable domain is DAMVIQNPRYQVTQFGKPVTLSCSQTLNHNVMYWYQQKSSQAPKLLFHYYDKDFNNEADTPDNFQSRRPNTSFCFLDIRSPGLGDTAMYLCATSSQARGEQYFGPGTRLTVT.

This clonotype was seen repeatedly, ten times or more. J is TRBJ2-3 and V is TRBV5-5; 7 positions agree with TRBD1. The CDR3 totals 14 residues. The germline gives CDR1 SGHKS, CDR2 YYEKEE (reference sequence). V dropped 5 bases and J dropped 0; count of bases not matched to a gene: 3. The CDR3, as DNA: TGTGCCAGCAGAGGACAGGCGAGCACAGATACGCAGTATTTT. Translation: CASRGQASTDTQYF.

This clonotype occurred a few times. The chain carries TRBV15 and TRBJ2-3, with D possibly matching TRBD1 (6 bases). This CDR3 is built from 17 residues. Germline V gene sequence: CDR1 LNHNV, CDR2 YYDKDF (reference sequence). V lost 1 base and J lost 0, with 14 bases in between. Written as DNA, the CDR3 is TGTGCCACCAGCAGAGGGCGACAGGAAGATAGCACAGATACGCAGTATTTT. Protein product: CATSRGRQEDSTDTQYF.

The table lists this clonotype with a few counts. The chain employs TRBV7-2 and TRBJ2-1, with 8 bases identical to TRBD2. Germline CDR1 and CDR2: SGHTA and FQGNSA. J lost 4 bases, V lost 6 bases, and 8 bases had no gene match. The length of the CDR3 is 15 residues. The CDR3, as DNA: TGTGCCAGCAGTTCCGGGACTAGATCTTACAATGAGCAGTTCTTC. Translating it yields CASSSGTRSYNEQFF.

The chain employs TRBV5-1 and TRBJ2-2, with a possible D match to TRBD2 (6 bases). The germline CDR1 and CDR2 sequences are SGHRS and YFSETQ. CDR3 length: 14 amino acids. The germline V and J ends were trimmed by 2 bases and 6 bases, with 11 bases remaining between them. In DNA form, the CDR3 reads TGCGCCAGCAGCTTCCAGGGAGGATCCGGGGAGCTGTTTTTT. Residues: CASSFQGGSGELFF.

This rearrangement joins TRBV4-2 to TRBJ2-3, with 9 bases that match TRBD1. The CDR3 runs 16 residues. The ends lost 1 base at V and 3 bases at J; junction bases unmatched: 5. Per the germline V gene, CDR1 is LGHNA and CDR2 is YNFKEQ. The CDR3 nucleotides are TGTGCCAGCAGCCAAGCACAGGGGGCCTGGACAGATACGCAGTATTTT. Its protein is CASSQAQGAWTDTQYF.

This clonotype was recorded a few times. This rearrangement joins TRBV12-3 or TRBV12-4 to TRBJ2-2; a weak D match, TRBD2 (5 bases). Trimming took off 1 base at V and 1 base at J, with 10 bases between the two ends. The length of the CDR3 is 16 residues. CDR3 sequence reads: CASSLERLGNTGELFF. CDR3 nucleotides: TGTGCCAGCAGTTTAGAGCGGTTGGGGAACACCGGGGAGCTGTTTTTT.

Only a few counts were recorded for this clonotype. The CDR3 loop is CSSEGSGETQYF. The CDR3 nucleotides are TGCAGTTCAGAGGGGAGCGGGGAGACCCAGTACTTC. This rearrangement joins TRBV20-1 to TRBJ2-5; possible D gene TRBD2, 6 bases. Trimming took off 8 bases at V and 5 bases at J, with 15 bases between the two ends. The CDR3 extends over 12 amino acids. The germline V gene encodes CDR1 DFQATT and CDR2 SNEGSKA (reference sequence).

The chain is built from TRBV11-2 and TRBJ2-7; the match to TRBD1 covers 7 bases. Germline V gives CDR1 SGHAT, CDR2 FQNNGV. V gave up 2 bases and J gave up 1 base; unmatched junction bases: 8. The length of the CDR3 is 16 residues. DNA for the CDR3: TGTGCCAGCAGCTTACACCCGGGACAGAGTTCCTACGAGCAGTACTTC. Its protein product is CASSLHPGQSSYEQYF.

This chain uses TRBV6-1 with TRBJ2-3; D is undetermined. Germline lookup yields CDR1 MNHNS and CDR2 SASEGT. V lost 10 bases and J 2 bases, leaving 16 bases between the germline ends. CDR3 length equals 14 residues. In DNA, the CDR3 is TGTGCCACCCGCCTCACCCCCCACACAGATACGCAGTATTTT. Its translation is CATRLTPHTDTQYF.

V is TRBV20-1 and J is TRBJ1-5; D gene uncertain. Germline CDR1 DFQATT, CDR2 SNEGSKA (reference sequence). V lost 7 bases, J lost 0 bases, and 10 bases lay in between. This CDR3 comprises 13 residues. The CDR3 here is CSVSASSNQPQHF. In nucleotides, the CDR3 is TGCAGTGTCTCGGCTAGTAGCAATCAGCCCCAGCATTTT.

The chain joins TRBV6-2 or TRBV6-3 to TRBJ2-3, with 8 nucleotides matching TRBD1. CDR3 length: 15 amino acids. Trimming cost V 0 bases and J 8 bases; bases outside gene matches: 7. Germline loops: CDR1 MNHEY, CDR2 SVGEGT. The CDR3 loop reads CASSYSSTGAITQYF. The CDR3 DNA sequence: TGTGCCAGCAGTTACTCATCGACAGGGGCTATTACGCAGTATTTT.

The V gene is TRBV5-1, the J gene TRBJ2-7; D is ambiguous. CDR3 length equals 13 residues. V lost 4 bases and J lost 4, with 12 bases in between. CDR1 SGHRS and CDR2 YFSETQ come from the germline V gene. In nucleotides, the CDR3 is TGCGCCAGCAGCGAGAGCGCGTCTTACGAGCAGTACTTC. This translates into CASSESASYEQYF. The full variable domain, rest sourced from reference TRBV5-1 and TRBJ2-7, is KAGVTQTPRYLIKTRGQQVTLSCSPISGHRSVSWYQQTPGQGLQFLFEYFSETQRNKGNFPGRFSGRQFSNSRSEMNVSTLELGDSALYLCASSESASYEQYFGPGTRLTVT.

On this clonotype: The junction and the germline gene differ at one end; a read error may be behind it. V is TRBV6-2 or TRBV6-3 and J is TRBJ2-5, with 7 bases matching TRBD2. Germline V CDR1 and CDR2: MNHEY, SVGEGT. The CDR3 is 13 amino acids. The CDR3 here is CASSLLAQATQYF. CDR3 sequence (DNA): TGTGCCAGCAGCTTACTAGCGCAAGCGACCCAGTACTTC.

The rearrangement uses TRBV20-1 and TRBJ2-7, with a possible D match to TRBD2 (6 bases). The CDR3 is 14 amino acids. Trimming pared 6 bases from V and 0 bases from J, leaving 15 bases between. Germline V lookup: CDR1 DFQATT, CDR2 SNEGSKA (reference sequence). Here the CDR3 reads CSAIEGGSSYEQYF. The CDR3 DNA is TGCAGTGCAATCGAGGGAGGTAGCTCCTACGAGCAGTACTTC.

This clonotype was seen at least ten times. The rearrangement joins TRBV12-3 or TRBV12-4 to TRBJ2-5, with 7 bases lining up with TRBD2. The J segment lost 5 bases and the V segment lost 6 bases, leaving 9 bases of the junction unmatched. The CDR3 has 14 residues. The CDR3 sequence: CASRIAGGVETQYF. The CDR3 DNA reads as TGTGCCAGCAGGATAGCGGGCGGGGTGGAGACCCAGTACTTC.

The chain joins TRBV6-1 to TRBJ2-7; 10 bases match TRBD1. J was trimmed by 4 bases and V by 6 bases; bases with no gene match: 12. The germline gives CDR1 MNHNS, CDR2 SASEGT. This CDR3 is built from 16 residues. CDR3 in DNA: TGTGCCAGCAGCCAAACGAGACAGGGGGCACGGTACGAGCAGTACTTC. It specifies CASSQTRQGARYEQYF.

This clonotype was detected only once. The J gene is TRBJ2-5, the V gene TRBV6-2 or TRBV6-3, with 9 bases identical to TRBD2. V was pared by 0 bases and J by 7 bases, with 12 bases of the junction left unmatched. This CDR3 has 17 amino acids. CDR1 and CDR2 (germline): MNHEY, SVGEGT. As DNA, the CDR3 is TGTGCCAGCAGTTACTCGCGGCGGGGGGGCAAATCCGGGACCCAGTACTTC. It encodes CASSYSRRGGKSGTQYF.

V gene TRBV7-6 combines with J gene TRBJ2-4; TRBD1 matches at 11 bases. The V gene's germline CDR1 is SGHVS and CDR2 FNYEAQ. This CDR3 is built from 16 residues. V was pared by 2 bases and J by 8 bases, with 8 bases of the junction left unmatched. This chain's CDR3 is CASSLLHGQGADIQYF. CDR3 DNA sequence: TGTGCCAGCAGCTTACTACACGGACAGGGGGCTGACATTCAGTACTTC.